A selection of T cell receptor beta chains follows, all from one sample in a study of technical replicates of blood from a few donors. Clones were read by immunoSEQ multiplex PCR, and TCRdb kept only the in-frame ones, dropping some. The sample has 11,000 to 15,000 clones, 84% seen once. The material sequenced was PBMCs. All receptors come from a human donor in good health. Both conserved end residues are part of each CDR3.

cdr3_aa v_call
CATSRDQGGGRESDTQYF TRBV15
CAWTSDPRGNEQFF TRBV30
CASSPTSGQETQYF TRBV7-9
CASREIGTANNQPQHF TRBV6-6
CASRTIAGGPNLYNEQFF TRBV4-2
CATLVGAQETQYF TRBV28
CAWSPGSGGTYF TRBV30
CSVESGRAYNEQFF TRBV29-1
CASSRDSNGYTF TRBV7-2
CASSFLAWNNEQFF TRBV27
CASRPGLATNEQFF TRBV10-2
CASSQAWGDYGYTF TRBV4-2
CASSPMGRDEQYF TRBV7-2
CASSLTEKDPYEQYF TRBV5-1
CASRQDSYEQYF TRBV28
CASSSLLSITGEAFF TRBV7-9
CASSSRLHSTDTQYF TRBV7-3
CASSRGDTQYF TRBV10-2
CASSEGDFNTGELFF TRBV6-1
CASSPGTSSYEQYF TRBV5-1
CASSIGQGPAYEQYF TRBV19
CAWSVAGHEQFF TRBV30
CASSAVQGAGQPQHF TRBV2
CASSQEDLAGANTGELFF TRBV4-1
CASSLARVTEAFF TRBV7-9